A selection of T cell receptor beta chains follows, all from one sample in a study of CD8 T cells in Susac syndrome. TCRdb called the immunoSEQ multiplex PCR reads again in MiXCR, with one record for every CDR3 protein. Of about 280,000 distinct CDR3 sequences listed, more than 75% are singletons. Sequenced: CD8+ T cells from PBMCs. Source of these receptors: a human donor with multiple sclerosis. The CDR3 runs from the conserved cysteine through the conserved F or W.

V: TRBV6-5
J: TRBJ2-1
CDR3: CASRSTGESYNEQFF

V: TRBV27
J: TRBJ1-1
CDR3: CASSRPGSRTEAFF

V: TRBV27
J: TRBJ2-7
CDR3: CTPLAGTASYEQYF

V: TRBV6-1
J: TRBJ2-7
CDR3: CASSEALRLRIMEQYF

V: TRBV15
J: TRBJ2-1
CDR3: CATSRDWAGTSGRAEQFF

V: TRBV14
J: TRBJ1-1
CDR3: CASEDAGHTEAFF

V: TRBV6-1
J: TRBJ1-6
CDR3: CAIEAGDSPLHF

V: TRBV4-1
J: TRBJ2-7
CDR3: CASSQDYIGDISYEQYF

V: TRBV5-1
J: TRBJ1-1
CDR3: CASSLDAVNTEAFF

V: TRBV6-1
J: TRBJ2-1
CDR3: CASTLNANEQFF

V: TRBV19
J: TRBJ1-5
CDR3: CASSLVEGRPNQPQHF

V: TRBV7-6
J: TRBJ2-7
CDR3: CASSFSLGAQPSYEQYF

V: TRBV27
J: TRBJ2-7
CDR3: CASKRTSGTYEQYF

V: TRBV11-2
J: TRBJ2-7
CDR3: CASSSLGGDPQGEQYF

V: TRBV6-5
J: TRBJ1-2
CDR3: CASSLTVDHGYTF